This T cell receptor (beta chain) was documented in a study of T cells in Graves' hyperthyroidism and ophthalmopathy. V trimming: 4 bases; J trimming: 0 bases; junction bases outside the gene matches: 4. CDR1 is SGHKS, CDR2 YYEKEE, per germline (reference sequence). The CDR3 has 15 residues. Authors of the study amplified TCR beta CDR3 regions from RNA transcripts. TCR CDR3 regions were first amplified by RT-PCR with HTBI primers. TCRdb reprocessed the multiplex PCR reads via MiXCR and lists one record per CDR3 protein. The sample yields around 290,000 distinct CDR3 sequences, around 15% seen once. The chain carries TRBV5-5 and TRBJ1-5; 7 positions agree with TRBD1. Sequenced: blood. The TCR was taken from a woman aged 60-75 years with Graves' ophthalmopathy. The CDR3 here is CASSRDSYSNQPQHF. CDR3 sequence (DNA): TGTGCCAGCAGCCGGGACAGCTATAGCAATCAGCCCCAGCATTTT.